This T cell receptor beta chain emerged from a study of T-cell reconstitution after alpha-beta-depleted transplantation in children. Preparation of the TCRbeta library used unique molecular identifiers. TCRdb independently ran MiXCR on the PCR reads; one entry per CDR3 protein. The table has around 500,000 distinct CDR3 sequences, approximately 12% seen once. The table lists this clonotype with many counts. Trimming took 1 base from V and 0 from J, leaving 7 bases between them. Germline V gene lookup returns CDR1 DFQATT and CDR2 SNEGSKA (reference sequence). The CDR3 is 13 amino acids. The gene calls are TRBV20-1 and TRBJ2-7, with D unresolved. Sequenced here: PBMCs from the stem cell graft donor, sampled from the stem cell graft. The receptor comes from a human donor who donated a stem cell graft to a child with combined immunodeficiency. CDR3 DNA sequence: TGCAGTGCTAGAGGACGGTTCTCCTACGAGCAGTACTTC. The encoded protein is CSARGRFSYEQYF.